The entry below gives a single T cell receptor beta chain sequence along with its context. What it binds is unknown. The primer mix had 60 Vbeta and 13 Jbeta primers. TCRdb's copy holds only in-frame clones and misses some; the assay was immunoSEQ multiplex PCR. Of roughly 130,000 clones detected, 84% appear once; the ten largest clones hold roughly 3%. Trimming left V 1 base short and J 2 bases short, with 8 bases between. The CDR3 length is 15 residues. Germline V CDR1 and CDR2: LGHNA, YSLEER. This entry comes from a study of cytomegalovirus exposure and HLA in healthy donors. Study-wide findings and caveats: Later analysis identified several of the most significant clusters that appeared linked to common viral pathogens.

Sequencing input: PBMCs. The chain employs TRBV4-3 and TRBJ1-4, with D tentatively TRBD1 (5 bases). The origin of this receptor is a man aged 50 to 60 in good health and CMV-seronegative. CDR3 DNA sequence: TGCGCCAGCAGCCAAGCGCCAGGGACTAATGAAAAACTGTTTTTT. Translated, it gives CASSQAPGTNEKLFF.